The 16 T cell receptor beta chains listed next were all sequenced from one sample in a study of blood T cell repertoires in COVID-19. Produced via immunoSEQ multiplex PCR; TCRdb's table is partial and in-frame only. This sample has 52,000 or so clones, with around 80% found just once. Sequencing used peripheral blood. These receptors came from a human donor in a cohort sampled during active or convalescent COVID-19.

The rearrangement joins TRBV7-2 to TRBJ1-5, with a possible D match to TRBD1 (6 bases). V shed 3 bases and J shed 1 base, with 7 bases lying between them. Germline V CDR1 and CDR2: SGHTA, FQGNSA. This CDR3 is built from 14 residues. The CDR3 DNA reads as TGTGCCAGCAGCTTCAGGGGAAGCAATCAGCCCCAGCATTTT. Its translation: CASSFRGSNQPQHF.

The chain links TRBV19 to TRBJ2-3; 9 bases map to TRBD2. J was trimmed by 7 bases and V by 3 bases; bases with no gene match: 8. The V gene's germline CDR1 is LNHDA and CDR2 SQIVND (reference sequence). This CDR3 has 15 amino acids. The CDR3 sequence is CASSIQRGALNTQYF. CDR3 DNA: TGTGCCAGTAGTATCCAGCGGGGGGCCCTTAATACGCAGTATTTT.

The chain combines TRBV19 with TRBJ1-2, with a tentative D call TRBD1 (6 bases). This CDR3 contains 13 residues. V was cut by 5 bases and J by 4 bases, with 11 bases left in between. The V gene's germline CDR1 is LNHDA and CDR2 SQIVND (reference sequence). Here the CDR3 DNA reads TGTGCCAGTAGTTCAGGGGTTCGCTATGGCTACACCTTC. Amino acids: CASSSGVRYGYTF.

V is TRBV4-3 and J is TRBJ2-5; TRBD1 might be the D (6 bases). Germline lookup yields CDR1 LGHNA and CDR2 YSLEER. V was pared by 0 bases and J by 2 bases, with 10 bases between. CDR3 length equals 15 residues. The CDR3 DNA follows: TGCGCCAGCAGCCAAGATAGCACAGGGCAAGAGACCCAGTACTTC. Protein sequence: CASSQDSTGQETQYF.

V gene TRBV7-2 combines with J gene TRBJ2-2, with D perhaps TRBD2 (6 bases). This CDR3 comprises 13 residues. The V gene's germline CDR1 is SGHTA and CDR2 FQGNSA. V was pared by 8 bases and J by 5 bases, with 12 bases between. As DNA, the CDR3 is TGTGCCAGCCGCCCGGGGGAGACCGGGGAGCTGTTTTTT. Its protein product is CASRPGETGELFF.

This clone was detected once. The chain has TRBV2 and TRBJ1-3; TRBD1 is a possible D gene (5 bases). Germline CDR1 reads SNHLY; CDR2 reads FYNNEI. CDR3 length equals 15 residues. The ends were cut back, 6 bases at V and 1 base at J, with 13 bases in the middle. Here the CDR3 reads CASRAGSISGNTIYF. The CDR3 nucleotides read TGTGCCAGCAGGGCAGGGTCTATATCTGGAAACACCATATATTTT.

The V call is TRBV12-3 or TRBV12-4, the J call TRBJ1-6; D is perhaps TRBD1 (6 bases). This CDR3 is built from 12 residues. V was shortened by 4 bases and J by 10 bases, with 8 bases between the two germline ends. DNA of the CDR3: TGTGCCAGCAGTTCAGGGGCCTCACCCCTCCACTTT. It is translated as CASSSGASPLHF.

The chain carries TRBV9 and TRBJ1-3, with 9 bases that match TRBD1. Germline V gene data show CDR1 as SGDLS and CDR2 as YYNGEE. This CDR3 has 15 residues. Trimming took 4 bases from V and 1 from J; bases not matched to a gene: 3. CDR3 nucleotides: TGTGCCAGCAGCTTTGGACAGGGGTCTGGAAACACCATATATTTT. Protein product: CASSFGQGSGNTIYF.

The rearrangement uses TRBV6-1 and TRBJ2-7; TRBD2 aligns across 16 bases. Per the germline V gene, CDR1 is MNHNS and CDR2 is SASEGT. V gave up 0 bases and J gave up 2 bases; unmatched junction bases: 1. The CDR3 is made up of 17 amino acids. The CDR3 nucleotides are TGTGCCAGCAGTGAAGCGGGACTAGCGGGGGGGCCCTACGAGCAGTACTTC. Protein product: CASSEAGLAGGPYEQYF.

J is TRBJ2-5 and V is TRBV3-1 (or the pseudogene TRBV3-2); 9 bases align to TRBD2. Trimming removed 4 bases from V and 5 bases from J; junction bases left unmatched: 8. CDR1 LGHDT and CDR2 YNNKEL come from the germline V gene (reference sequence). The length of the CDR3 is 15 residues. The CDR3 loop is CASSPPRGGDETQYF. The CDR3 DNA sequence: TGTGCCAGCAGCCCCCCGCGCGGGGGGGATGAGACCCAGTACTTC.

The chain is built from TRBV2 and TRBJ2-5; D perhaps matches TRBD1 (6 bases). V shed 10 bases and J shed 2 bases, with 14 bases lying between them. CDR1 and CDR2 from the germline V gene are SNHLY and FYNNEI. The CDR3 is made up of 13 amino acids. Here the CDR3 DNA reads TGTGCCACCGAACAGGGCCCTCAAGAGACCCAGTACTTC. Amino acid sequence: CATEQGPQETQYF.

This sequence joins TRBV6-6 and TRBJ1-5; 8 nucleotides agree with TRBD1. CDR1 and CDR2 (germline): MNHNY, SVGAGI (reference sequence). Losses at the gene ends were 6 bases for V and 2 bases for J; bases not matched to a gene: 21. CDR3 size: 20 residues. In DNA form, the CDR3 reads TGTGCCAGCAGCCCCAGAATTCTTGGACAGGGAGGTAGCGGCAATCAGCCCCAGCATTTT. This codes for CASSPRILGQGGSGNQPQHF.

This clone was seen more than once but under ten times. The chain joins TRBV7-2 to TRBJ2-5; the D gene is possibly TRBD1 (6 bases). The germline gives CDR1 SGHTA, CDR2 FQGNSA. Trimming took off 5 bases at V and 1 base at J, with 11 bases between the two ends. This CDR3 has 14 residues. As DNA, the CDR3 is TGTGCCAGCAGCCCCTGGGACATCCAAGAGACCCAGTACTTC. It translates to CASSPWDIQETQYF.

The table lists this clone with a count of one. This chain links TRBV6-4 with TRBJ2-3, with 7 bases lining up with TRBD2. Trimming at V came to 6 bases and at J to 0 bases, leaving 6 bases not matched to a gene. Looked up from germline, CDR1 is MRHNA and CDR2 is SNTAGT. The CDR3 extends over 15 amino acids. In nucleotides, the CDR3 is TGTGCCAGCAGCATTATGGGGGGGAGCACAGATACGCAGTATTTT. Protein sequence: CASSIMGGSTDTQYF.

The chain is built from TRBV7-9 and TRBJ2-7; no reliable D call. The V end was cut by 4 bases, the J end by 3 bases, with 13 bases between. This CDR3 contains 14 residues. CDR1 SEHNR and CDR2 FQNEAQ come from the germline V gene (reference sequence). The CDR3 nucleotides are TGTGCCAGCAGCTCAGGTCTACCGTACTACGAGCAGTACTTC. Its protein product is CASSSGLPYYEQYF.

The chain links TRBV4-2 to TRBJ2-7, with a tentative D call TRBD1 (5 bases). Trimming left V 0 bases short and J 2 bases short, with 11 bases between. The V gene's germline CDR1 is LGHNA and CDR2 YNFKEQ. This CDR3 region has 15 residues. The CDR3 sequence: CASSQDLDTAYEQYF. DNA for the CDR3: TGTGCCAGCAGCCAAGACTTGGACACAGCCTACGAGCAGTACTTC.